This TCR beta chain appears in the sequencing data of a study of post-analysis software for immune sequencing data. This clonotype was picked up a small number of times. What it binds is unknown. Every TCR beta cDNA library bore unique molecular identifiers. TCRdb redid the calling of the PCR reads with MiXCR, one entry per CDR3 protein. The table records approximately 690,000 distinct CDR3 sequences, approximately 59% of them present only once. The germline V gene has CDR1 DFQATT and CDR2 SNEGSKA (reference sequence). The CDR3 is 14 residues long. V shed 3 bases and J shed 5 bases, with 14 bases lying between them. General study results and limits: Elevated frequency relative to controls characterized a handful of TRBV segments in patients, TRBV5-6, TRBV5-1 and TRBV20-1 among them. Batch-matched samples strongly co-clustered by F measure.

The clonotype was recovered from a girl aged 2 to 9 with multiple sclerosis. The chain has TRBV20-1 and TRBJ2-1, with D tentatively TRBD1 (5 bases). Input material: blood. In DNA form, the CDR3 reads TGCAGTGCTAGGGGGCGTGAGACAAACAATGAGCAGTTCTTC. Translated: CSARGRETNNEQFF.